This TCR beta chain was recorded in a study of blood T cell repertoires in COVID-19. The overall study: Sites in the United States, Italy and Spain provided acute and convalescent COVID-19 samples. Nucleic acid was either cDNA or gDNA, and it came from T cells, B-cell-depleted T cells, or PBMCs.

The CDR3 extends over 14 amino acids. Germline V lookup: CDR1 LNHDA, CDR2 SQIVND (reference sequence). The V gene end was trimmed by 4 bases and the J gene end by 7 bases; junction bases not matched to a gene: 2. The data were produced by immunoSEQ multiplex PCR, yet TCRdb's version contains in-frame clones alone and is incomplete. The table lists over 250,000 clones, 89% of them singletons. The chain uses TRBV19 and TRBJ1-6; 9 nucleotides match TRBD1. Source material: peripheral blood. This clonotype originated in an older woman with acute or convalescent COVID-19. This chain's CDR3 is CASSRTGVNSPLHF. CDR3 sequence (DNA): TGTGCCAGTAGTAGGACAGGGGTGAATTCACCCCTCCACTTT. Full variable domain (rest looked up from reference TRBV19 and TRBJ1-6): DGGITQSPKYLFRKEGQNVTLSCEQNLNHDAMYWYRQDPGQGLRLIYYSQIVNDFQKGDIAEGYSVSREKKESFPLTVTSAQKNPTAFYLCASSRTGVNSPLHFGNGTRLTVT.